These T cell receptor beta chains were read from a single sample in a study of PD-L1 blockade in urothelial cancer. Only in-frame clones appear in the TCRdb table, and some are missing; sequencing was by immunoSEQ multiplex PCR. The sample records about 82,000 clones, 75% to 90% being singletons. The material was PBMCs, obtained around atezolizumab (anti-PD-L1) treatment. Receptors originate from a woman aged 70-85 years with urothelial cancer. The CDR3 runs from the conserved cysteine through the conserved F or W. The order of the fields is clone size, V gene, J gene, D gene, CDR3 DNA, CDR3 protein. A D gene is named only where the DNA matches it firmly. A clone size is listed for some rows: how often the clone was seen (once, few, many), or a class if it is expanded.

NA	TRBV7-8	TRBJ1-1	NA	TGTGCCAGCAGCGGCATGTACAGGGTAGGCACTGAAGCTTTCTTT	CASSGMYRVGTEAFF
NA	TRBV19	TRBJ2-3	TRBD1	TGTGCCAGTCGACAGGGGGCGTCCGTCACAGATACGCAGTATTTT	CASRQGASVTDTQYF
NA	TRBV29-1	TRBJ2-3	NA	TGCAGCGTTGTAGCTCAAAACCGCACAGATACGCAGTATTTT	CSVVAQNRTDTQYF
NA	TRBV27	TRBJ2-3	TRBD2	TGTGCCAGCAGTTTGTGGTCGGGACTAGCGGGCCAAGATACGCAGTATTTT	CASSLWSGLAGQDTQYF
NA	TRBV7-2	TRBJ1-6	NA	TGTGCCAGCAGCTCCACAGGGTTGAATTCACCCCTCCACTTT	CASSSTGLNSPLHF
NA	TRBV18	TRBJ1-2	TRBD1	TGTGCCAGCTCACCGGGACAGGGGGTAGACTATGGCTACACCTTC	CASSPGQGVDYGYTF
few	TRBV5-1	TRBJ1-1	TRBD1	TGCGCCAGCAGCGCGGGACAGGGCGGGACTGAAGCTTTCTTT	CASSAGQGGTEAFF
NA	TRBV30	TRBJ2-1	NA	TGTGCCTGGAGTGCCATAGGGACTCAAGAGCAGTTCTTC	CAWSAIGTQEQFF
NA	TRBV7-3	TRBJ2-6	TRBD2	TGTGCCAGCAGCCCAGGGACTAGCGGAAACTCTGGGGCCAACGTCCTGACTTTC	CASSPGTSGNSGANVLTF
NA	TRBV4-3	TRBJ2-3	TRBD2	TGCGCCAGCAGCCAAAGGCTAGCGGGGGGGCCGACGGCAACAGATACGCAGTATTTT	CASSQRLAGGPTATDTQYF
NA	TRBV7-2	TRBJ2-5	NA	TGTGCCAGCAGCCCCCGACTGGGGCGGCGGGAGACCCAGTACTTC	CASSPRLGRRETQYF
once	TRBV4-2	TRBJ1-1	NA	TGTGCCAGCAGCGAAGATACCTACAGGGCCCTCGGCGCTTTCTTT	CASSEDTYRALGAFF
NA	TRBV27	TRBJ2-2	TRBD1	TGTGCCAGCAGTCCCCAGGGGGCCGGGGAGCTGTTTTTT	CASSPQGAGELFF
NA	TRBV11-2	TRBJ1-2	TRBD1	TGTGCCAGCAGCTTCGGGACAGGGGACCTGGATGGCTACACCTTC	CASSFGTGDLDGYTF
NA	TRBV7-9	TRBJ2-1	NA	TGTGCCAGCAGCTATAAATACAATGAGCAGTTCTTC	CASSYKYNEQFF
NA	TRBV11-2	TRBJ2-7	TRBD1	TGTGCCAGCAGCCCTGGACAGGGGGCGAGTTACGAGCAGTACTTC	CASSPGQGASYEQYF
NA	TRBV6-1	TRBJ1-5	NA	TGTGCCAGCAGTGACGCAGGGAATCAGCCCCAGCATTTT	CASSDAGNQPQHF
NA	TRBV6-1	TRBJ1-2	NA	TGTGCCAGCAGTGATGCACTGAGTTATGGCTACACCTTC	CASSDALSYGYTF
NA	TRBV5-8	TRBJ1-1	TRBD1	TGTGCCAGCAGCTTGCTAGGACAGGGGACTGAAGCTTTCTTT	CASSLLGQGTEAFF
NA	TRBV7-9	TRBJ1-5	NA	TGTGCCAGCAGCTTAGCTGGGGGGGCAGCCGGGAGATATCAGCCCCAGCATTTT	CASSLAGGAAGRYQPQHF
NA	TRBV5-6	TRBJ2-2	TRBD1	TGTGCCAGCAGCGACCGACAGGGGGAGGGCACCGGGGAGCTGTTTTTT	CASSDRQGEGTGELFF
NA	TRBV28	TRBJ2-1	NA	TGTGCCAGTGAAAGGGGGAGCGCCTACAATGAGCAGTTCTTC	CASERGSAYNEQFF
NA	TRBV9	TRBJ2-2	NA	TGTGCCAGCAGCACGGTAACCGGGGAGCTGTTTTTT	CASSTVTGELFF
NA	TRBV5-1	TRBJ2-2	NA	TGCGCCAGCAGCCGAGGAGGGGCGGGCACCGGGGAGCTGTTTTTT	CASSRGGAGTGELFF
few	TRBV25-1	TRBJ2-1	TRBD2	TGTGCCAGCAGTCCCCGACTAGCGTCTTATGAGCAGTTCTTC	CASSPRLASYEQFF